This passage covers 13 T cell receptor beta chains from one sample sequenced in a study of tumor T cells in aggressive B-cell lymphoma. The repertoire was sequenced with immunoSEQ multiplex PCR; TCRdb's copy has only in-frame clones and lacks some. Here the sample spans approximately 5,200 clones, 94% being singletons. The sample was tumor tissue. These receptor sequences come from an adult with diffuse large B cell lymphoma.

CDR3 amino acids: CASSLDRENEQFF. Written as DNA, the CDR3 is TGTGCCAGCAGCTTAGACAGGGAAAATGAGCAGTTCTTC. The rearrangement uses TRBV11-1 and TRBJ2-1; TRBD1 might be the D (6 bases). The CDR3 sequence is 13 residues long. Germline CDR1 SGHAT, CDR2 FQDESV (reference sequence). V lost 1 base and J lost 7, with 8 bases in between.

The chain recombines TRBV7-8 with TRBJ1-5; D possibly corresponds to TRBD1 (5 bases). The germline V gene encodes CDR1 SGHVS and CDR2 FQNEAQ. The V end was cut by 3 bases, the J end by 9 bases, with 18 bases between. The CDR3 runs to 15 residues. The CDR3 coding sequence is TGTGCCAGCAGCTTGATGGGGGGGACTTTATGGCCCCAGCATTTT. It encodes CASSLMGGTLWPQHF.

V usage is TRBV4-3 and J usage is TRBJ2-3; D is undetermined. This CDR3 contains 13 residues. Germline CDR1 and CDR2: LGHNA and YSLEER. Trimming cost V 1 base and J 9 bases, with 11 bases left between them. The DNA for the CDR3 is TGCGCCAGCAGCCAAGGTCCCGGCGGAACGCAGTATTTT. Its protein product is CASSQGPGGTQYF.

V and J are TRBV29-1 and TRBJ2-1; D is undetermined. Deletions cut 3 bases from V and 13 bases from J, with 7 bases between. This CDR3 region has 9 residues. Germline values: CDR1 SQVTM, CDR2 ANQGSEA. The CDR3: CSVDSPQFF. In nucleotides, the CDR3 is TGCAGCGTTGATAGTCCCCAGTTCTTC.

Note on this clone: The CDR3 ends on some other residue instead of the conserved phenylalanine or tryptophan, so this is likely a read error. The rearrangement joins TRBV11-2 to TRBJ2-7, with D perhaps TRBD2 (6 bases). Deletions cut 1 base from V and 4 bases from J, with 14 bases between. This CDR3 comprises 15 residues. The germline V gene has CDR1 SGHAT and CDR2 FQNNGV. The CDR3, as DNA: TGTGCCAGCAGCTTAGGACTGGGACTGGGTTACGAGCAGTACTCC. Amino acid sequence: CASSLGLGLGYEQYS.

The rearrangement links TRBV5-6 to TRBJ2-7; TRBD1 aligns across 11 bases. Trimming removed 4 bases from V and 5 bases from J; junction bases left unmatched: 8. CDR3 length equals 15 residues. Germline loops: CDR1 SGHDT, CDR2 YYEEEE. CDR3 DNA sequence: TGTGCCAGCAGCCCACCGGGACAGGGGGTCCACGAGCAGTACTTC. The encoded protein is CASSPPGQGVHEQYF.

The rearrangement uses TRBV30 and TRBJ1-4; 9 nucleotides match TRBD1. The CDR3 spans 13 residues. Per the germline V gene, CDR1 is GTSNPN and CDR2 is SVGIG (reference sequence). The V gene end was trimmed by 3 bases and the J gene end by 7 bases; junction bases not matched to a gene: 3. CDR3 DNA sequence: TGTGCCTGGAGCCGGACAGGGGCTGAAAAACTGTTTTTT. Its translation is CAWSRTGAEKLFF. The variable domain in full, with the rest retrieved from reference TRBV30 and TRBJ1-4, is SQTIHQWPATLVQPVGSPLSLECTVEGTSNPNLYWYRQAAGRGLQLLFYSVGIGQISSEVPQNLSASRPQDRQFILSSKKLLLSDSGFYLCAWSRTGAEKLFFGSGTQLSVL.

The chain has TRBV6-1 and TRBJ2-3; D is ambiguous. Germline V gives CDR1 MNHNS, CDR2 SASEGT. There are 13 residues in the CDR3. Trimming pared 9 bases from V and 0 bases from J, leaving 10 bases between. The CDR3 nucleotides are TGTGCCAGAGCGAAAACTAGCACAGATACGCAGTATTTT. It is translated as CARAKTSTDTQYF.

The chain links TRBV2 to TRBJ2-3; 9 bases map to TRBD1. The CDR3 is 14 residues long. J gave up 6 bases and V 4 bases, and 5 bases lay outside the gene matches. Germline CDR1 is SNHLY and CDR2 is FYNNEI. CDR3 bases: TGTGCCAGCAGTGGAGGACAGGGGATGGATACGCAGTATTTT. Translation: CASSGGQGMDTQYF.

The chain recombines TRBV5-6 with TRBJ1-4; TRBD1 might be the D (6 bases). This CDR3 is 15 amino acids long. Germline-derived CDR1 and CDR2 are SGHDT and YYEEEE. V dropped 2 bases and J dropped 10 bases, with 18 bases sitting between them. The CDR3 DNA reads TGTGCCAGCAGCTTTGGGGGCCTGCAACTGATAAAACTGTTTTTT. Protein sequence: CASSFGGLQLIKLFF.

This chain joins TRBV4-2 and TRBJ2-7; a possible D gene is TRBD1 (6 bases). Trimming removed 1 base from V and 4 bases from J, with 11 bases in between. Germline V gene lookup returns CDR1 LGHNA and CDR2 YNFKEQ. This CDR3 is 14 amino acids long. DNA of the CDR3: TGTGCCAGCAGCCAAGTAGAGGGGGAGTACGAGCAGTACTTC. Translating gives CASSQVEGEYEQYF.

In the case of this clone: No DNA is shown, since the ends of the CDR3 on it are uncertain; the CDR3 is the one TCRdb lists. This rearrangement joins TRBV5-4 to TRBJ2-2; TRBD1 was called by the table and not checked on the DNA. The germline V gene encodes CDR1 SGHNT and CDR2 YYREEE (reference sequence). The CDR3 contains 15 residues when both ends are counted. CDR3: CASSFGQGNTEELFF.

This chain links TRBV7-2 with TRBJ2-2; 12 nucleotides agree with TRBD2. From germline, CDR1 is SGHTA and CDR2 FQGNSA. V shed 0 bases and J 5 bases; nucleotides not matched to a gene: 13. The CDR3 contains 20 residues. The CDR3 DNA sequence: TGTGCCAGCAGCTTAGCGCCGGCTAGCGGGGGGGCCATCTCAACCGGGGAGCTGTTTTTT. It yields the protein CASSLAPASGGAISTGELFF.